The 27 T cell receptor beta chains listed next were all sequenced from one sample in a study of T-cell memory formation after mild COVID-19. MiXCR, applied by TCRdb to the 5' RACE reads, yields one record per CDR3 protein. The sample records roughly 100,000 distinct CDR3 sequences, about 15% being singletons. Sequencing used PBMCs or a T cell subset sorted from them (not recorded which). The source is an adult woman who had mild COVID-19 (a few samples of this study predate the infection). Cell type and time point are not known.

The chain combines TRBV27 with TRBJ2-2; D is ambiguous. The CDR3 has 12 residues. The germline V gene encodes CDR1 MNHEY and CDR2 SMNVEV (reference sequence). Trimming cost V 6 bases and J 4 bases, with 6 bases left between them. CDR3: CASSHATGELFF. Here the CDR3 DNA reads TGTGCCAGCAGCCACGCCACCGGGGAGCTGTTTTTT.

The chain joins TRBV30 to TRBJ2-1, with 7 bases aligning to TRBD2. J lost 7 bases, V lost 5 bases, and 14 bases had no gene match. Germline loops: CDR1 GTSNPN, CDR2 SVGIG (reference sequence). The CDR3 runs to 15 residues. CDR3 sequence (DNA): TGTGCCTGGGAGACAGCCACGCGGGGGTGGAATGAGCAGTTCTTC. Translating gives CAWETATRGWNEQFF. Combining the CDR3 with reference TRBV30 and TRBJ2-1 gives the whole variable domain SQTIHQWPATLVQPVGSPLSLECTVEGTSNPNLYWYRQAAGRGLQLLFYSVGIGQISSEVPQNLSASRPQDRQFILSSKKLLLSDSGFYLCAWETATRGWNEQFFGPGTRLTVL.

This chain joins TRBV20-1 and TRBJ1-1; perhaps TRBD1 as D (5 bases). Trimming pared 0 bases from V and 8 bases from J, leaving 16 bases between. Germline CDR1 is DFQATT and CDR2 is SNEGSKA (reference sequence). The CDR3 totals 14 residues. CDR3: CSAREEDLGLEAFF. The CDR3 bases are TGCAGTGCTAGAGAAGAGGATCTGGGACTGGAAGCTTTCTTT.

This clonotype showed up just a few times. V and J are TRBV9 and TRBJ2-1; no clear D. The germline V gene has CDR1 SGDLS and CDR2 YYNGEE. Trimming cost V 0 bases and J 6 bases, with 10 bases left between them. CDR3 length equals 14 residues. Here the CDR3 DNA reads TGTGCCAGCAGCGTAGGCAGCGTCCCCAATGAGCAGTTCTTC. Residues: CASSVGSVPNEQFF.

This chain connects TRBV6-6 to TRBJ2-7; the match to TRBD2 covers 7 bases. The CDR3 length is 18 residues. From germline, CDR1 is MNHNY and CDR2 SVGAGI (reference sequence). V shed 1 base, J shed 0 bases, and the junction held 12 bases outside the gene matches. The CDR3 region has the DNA TGTGCCAGCAGTTACTTAGGACTAGGCGATTTAAGCTCCTACGAGCAGTACTTC. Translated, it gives CASSYLGLGDLSSYEQYF.

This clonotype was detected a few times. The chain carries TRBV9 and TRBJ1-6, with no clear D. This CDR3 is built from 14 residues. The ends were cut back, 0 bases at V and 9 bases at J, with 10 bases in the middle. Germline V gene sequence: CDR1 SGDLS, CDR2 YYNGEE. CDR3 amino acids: CASSVDAPRSPLHF. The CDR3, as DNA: TGTGCCAGCAGCGTAGATGCTCCTCGTTCACCCCTCCACTTT.

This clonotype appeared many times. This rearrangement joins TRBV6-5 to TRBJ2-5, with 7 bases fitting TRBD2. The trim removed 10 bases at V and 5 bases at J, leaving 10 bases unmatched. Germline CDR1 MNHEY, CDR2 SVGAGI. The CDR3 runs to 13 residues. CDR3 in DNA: TGTGCCATCCGGGACTACGGTTCGGAGACCCAGTACTTC. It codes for CAIRDYGSETQYF.

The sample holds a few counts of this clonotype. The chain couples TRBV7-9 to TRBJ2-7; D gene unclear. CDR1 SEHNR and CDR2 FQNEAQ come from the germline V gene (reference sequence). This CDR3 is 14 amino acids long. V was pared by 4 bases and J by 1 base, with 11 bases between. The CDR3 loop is CASSSSARSYEQYF. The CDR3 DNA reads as TGTGCCAGCAGCTCCAGCGCTAGATCCTACGAGCAGTACTTC.

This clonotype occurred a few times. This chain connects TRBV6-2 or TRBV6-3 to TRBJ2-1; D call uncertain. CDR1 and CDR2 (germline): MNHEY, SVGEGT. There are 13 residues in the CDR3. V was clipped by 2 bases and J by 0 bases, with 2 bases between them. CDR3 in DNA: TGTGCCAGCAGTTACGACTCCTACAATGAGCAGTTCTTC. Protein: CASSYDSYNEQFF.

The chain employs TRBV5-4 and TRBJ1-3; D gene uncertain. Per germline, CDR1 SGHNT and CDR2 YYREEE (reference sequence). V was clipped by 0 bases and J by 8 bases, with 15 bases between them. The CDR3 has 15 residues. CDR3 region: CASSLDSSGSDTIYF. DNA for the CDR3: TGTGCCAGCAGCTTGGACTCCTCAGGAAGTGACACCATATATTTT.

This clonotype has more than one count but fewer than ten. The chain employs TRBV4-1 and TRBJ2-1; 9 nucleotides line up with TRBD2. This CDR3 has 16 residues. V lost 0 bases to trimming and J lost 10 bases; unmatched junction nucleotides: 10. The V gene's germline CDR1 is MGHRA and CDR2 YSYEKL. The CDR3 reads CASSQDLAGGPFEQFF. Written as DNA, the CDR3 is TGCGCCAGCAGCCAAGATCTCGCGGGAGGGCCATTCGAGCAGTTCTTC.

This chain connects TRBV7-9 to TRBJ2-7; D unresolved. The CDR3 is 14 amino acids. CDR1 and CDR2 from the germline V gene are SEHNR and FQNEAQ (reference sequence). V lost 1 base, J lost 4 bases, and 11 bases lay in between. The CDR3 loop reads CASSLGPSIYEQYF. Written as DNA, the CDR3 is TGTGCCAGCAGCTTAGGGCCGTCGATTTACGAGCAGTACTTC.

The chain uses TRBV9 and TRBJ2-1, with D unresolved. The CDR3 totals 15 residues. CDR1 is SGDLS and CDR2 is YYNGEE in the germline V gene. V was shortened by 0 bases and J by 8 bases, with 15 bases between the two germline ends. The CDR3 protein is CASSVENAPVYEQFF. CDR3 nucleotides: TGTGCCAGCAGCGTAGAAAACGCTCCTGTGTATGAGCAGTTCTTC.

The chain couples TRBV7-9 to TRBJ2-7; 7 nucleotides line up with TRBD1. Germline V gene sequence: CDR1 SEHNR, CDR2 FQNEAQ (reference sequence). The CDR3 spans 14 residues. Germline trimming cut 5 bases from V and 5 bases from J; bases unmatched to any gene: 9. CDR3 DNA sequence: TGTGCCAGCAGCCCCCGACAGGGTATGGACGAGCAGTACTTC. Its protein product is CASSPRQGMDEQYF. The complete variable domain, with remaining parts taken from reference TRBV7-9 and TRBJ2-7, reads DTGVSQNPRHKITKRGQNVTFRCDPISEHNRLYWYRQTLGQGPEFLTYFQNEAQLEKSRLLSDRFSAERPKGSFSTLEIQRTEQGDSAMYLCASSPRQGMDEQYFGPGTRLTVT.

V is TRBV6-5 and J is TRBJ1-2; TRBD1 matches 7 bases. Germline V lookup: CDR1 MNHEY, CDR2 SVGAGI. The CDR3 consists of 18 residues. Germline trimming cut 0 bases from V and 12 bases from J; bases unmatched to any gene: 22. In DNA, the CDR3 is TGTGCCAGCAGTTACTCGCAGACCGGGACAGCCAGGCCCGAGGATAACACCTTC. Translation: CASSYSQTGTARPEDNTF.

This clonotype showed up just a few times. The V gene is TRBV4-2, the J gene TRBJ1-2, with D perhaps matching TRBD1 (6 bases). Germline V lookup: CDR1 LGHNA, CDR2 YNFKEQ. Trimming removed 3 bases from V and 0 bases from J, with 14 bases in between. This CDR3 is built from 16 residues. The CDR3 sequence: CASSQETGQTNYGYTF. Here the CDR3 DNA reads TGTGCCAGCAGCCAGGAAACGGGACAAACTAACTATGGCTACACCTTC.

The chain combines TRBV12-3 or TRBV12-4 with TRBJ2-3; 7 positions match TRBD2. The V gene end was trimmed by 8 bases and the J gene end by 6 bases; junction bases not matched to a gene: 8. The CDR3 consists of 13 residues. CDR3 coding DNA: TGTGCCAGCGGCCCGACTAGCTTGGATACGCAGTATTTT. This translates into CASGPTSLDTQYF.

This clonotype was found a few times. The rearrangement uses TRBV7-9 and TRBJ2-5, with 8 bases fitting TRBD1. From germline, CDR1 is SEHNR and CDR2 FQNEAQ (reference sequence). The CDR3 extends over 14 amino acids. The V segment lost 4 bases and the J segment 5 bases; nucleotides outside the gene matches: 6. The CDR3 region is CASSSRQGRETQYF. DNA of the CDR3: TGTGCCAGCAGCTCCCGACAGGGGAGGGAGACCCAGTACTTC.

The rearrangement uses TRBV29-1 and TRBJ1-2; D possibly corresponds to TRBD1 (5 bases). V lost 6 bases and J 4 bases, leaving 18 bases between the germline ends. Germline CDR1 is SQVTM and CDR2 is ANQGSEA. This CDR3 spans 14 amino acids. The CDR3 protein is CSVGFRDTFYGYTF. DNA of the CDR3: TGCAGCGTCGGTTTCAGGGATACTTTCTATGGCTACACCTTC.

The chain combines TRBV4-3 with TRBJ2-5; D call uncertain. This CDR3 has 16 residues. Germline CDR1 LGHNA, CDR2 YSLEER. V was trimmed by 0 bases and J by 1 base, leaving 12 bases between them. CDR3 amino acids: CASSQESPSAQETQYF. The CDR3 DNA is TGCGCCAGCAGCCAAGAGAGCCCGTCAGCCCAAGAGACCCAGTACTTC.

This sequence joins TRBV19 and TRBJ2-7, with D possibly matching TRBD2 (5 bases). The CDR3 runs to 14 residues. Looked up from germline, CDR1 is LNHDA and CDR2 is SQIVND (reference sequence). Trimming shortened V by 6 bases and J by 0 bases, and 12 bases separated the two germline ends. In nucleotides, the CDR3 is TGTGCCAGTAGCGAAGCTGGGAGCTCCTACGAGCAGTACTTC. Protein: CASSEAGSSYEQYF.

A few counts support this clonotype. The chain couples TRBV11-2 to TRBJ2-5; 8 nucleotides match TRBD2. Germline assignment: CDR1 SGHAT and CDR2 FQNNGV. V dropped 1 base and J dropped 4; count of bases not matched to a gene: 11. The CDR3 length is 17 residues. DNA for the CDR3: TGTGCCAGCAGCTTAGGATTCCGGGAGGGGTCGAGAGAGACCCAGTACTTC. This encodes CASSLGFREGSRETQYF.

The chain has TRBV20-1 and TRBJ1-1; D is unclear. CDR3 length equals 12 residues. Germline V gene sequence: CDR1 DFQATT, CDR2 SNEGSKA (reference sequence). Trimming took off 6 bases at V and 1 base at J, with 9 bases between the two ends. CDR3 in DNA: TGCAGTGCAACGATCGAGAACACTGAAGCTTTCTTT. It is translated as CSATIENTEAFF.

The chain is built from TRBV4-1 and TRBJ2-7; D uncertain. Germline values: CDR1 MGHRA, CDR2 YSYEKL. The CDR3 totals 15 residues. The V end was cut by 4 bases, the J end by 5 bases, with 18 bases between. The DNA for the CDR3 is TGCGCCAGCAGCCCAGCCCATGTAGGGATCGACGAGCAGTACTTC. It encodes CASSPAHVGIDEQYF.

CDR3 residues: CASSLGRDYYYEQYF. The CDR3, as DNA: TGTGCCAGCAGCTTGGGTCGTGACTACTACTACGAGCAGTACTTC. This chain joins TRBV5-4 and TRBJ2-7; D is perhaps TRBD2 (5 bases). The CDR3 extends over 15 amino acids. The germline V gene encodes CDR1 SGHNT and CDR2 YYREEE (reference sequence). V was trimmed by 0 bases and J by 3 bases, leaving 13 bases between them.

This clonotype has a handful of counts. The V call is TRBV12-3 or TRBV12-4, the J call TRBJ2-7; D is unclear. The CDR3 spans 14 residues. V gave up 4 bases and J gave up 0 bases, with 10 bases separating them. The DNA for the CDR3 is TGTGCCAGCAGTTATGCTGGAAGCTCCTACGAGCAGTACTTC. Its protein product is CASSYAGSSYEQYF.

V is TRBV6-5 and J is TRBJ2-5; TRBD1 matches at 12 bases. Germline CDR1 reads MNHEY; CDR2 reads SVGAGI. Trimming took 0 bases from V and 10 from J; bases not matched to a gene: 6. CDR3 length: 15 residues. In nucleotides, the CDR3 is TGTGCCAGCAGTTACTCTGGGGGGACAGGGGGCTTCCAGTACTTC. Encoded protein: CASSYSGGTGGFQYF.